Listed below are T cell receptor beta chains from one sample, sequenced in a study of response to subunit inactivated influenza vaccine. TCRdb reprocessed the RT-PCR reads via MiXCR and lists one record per CDR3 protein. Among hundreds of thousands of distinct CDR3 sequences listed, about 25% were seen once. The material sequenced was CD4+ T cells sorted from PBMCs, taken approximately 5 days after vaccination. These receptor sequences come from a man in his fifties or sixties who received an inactivated influenza vaccine. Each CDR3 is given with its conserved first and last residue. D genes are given only for firm matches. Expanded clones get a size class; other rows say once, few or many, or leave the size out.

CASSLTAVETQYF,TGTGCCAGCAGTTTGACTGCGGTAGAGACCCAGTACTTC,TRBJ2-5,TRBV12-3/TRBV12-4,NA,few
CASSLFAGAGETQYF,TGTGCCAGCAGTTTGTTCGCCGGGGCGGGGGAGACCCAGTACTTC,TRBJ2-5,TRBV12-3/TRBV12-4,NA,few
CASSFQTPTSGSPNEQFF,TGTGCCAGCAGCTTCCAAACTCCGACTAGCGGGAGCCCCAATGAGCAGTTCTTC,TRBJ2-1,TRBV9,TRBD2,few
CASKGQELTTNEKLFF,TGTGCCAGCAAGGGACAGGAATTAACAACTAATGAAAAACTGTTTTTT,TRBJ1-4,TRBV28,TRBD1,few
CAWTPQGGDNEQFF,TGTGCCTGGACCCCCCAGGGAGGCGACAATGAGCAGTTCTTC,TRBJ2-1,TRBV30,NA,NA
CASSLAGNYNEQFF,TGCGCCAGCAGCTTGGCCGGGAACTACAATGAGCAGTTCTTC,TRBJ2-1,TRBV5-1,NA,few
CASSRLGDTQYF,TGTGCCAGCAGTCGACTAGGCGATACGCAGTATTTT,TRBJ2-3,TRBV6-2/TRBV6-3,NA,few
CSARDRDRAYSNQPQHF,TGCAGTGCTAGAGACCGGGACAGGGCGTATAGCAATCAGCCCCAGCATTTT,TRBJ1-5,TRBV20-1,TRBD1,few
CSVLVTTSVHNEQFF,TGCAGCGTTCTAGTTACGACTAGCGTGCACAATGAGCAGTTCTTC,TRBJ2-1,TRBV29-1,TRBD2,NA
CASSQGASGGARNEQFF,TGCGCCAGCAGCCAAGGGGCTAGCGGGGGGGCCCGGAATGAGCAGTTCTTC,TRBJ2-1,TRBV4-1,TRBD2,NA
CASSLELSNEQFF,TGCGCCAGCAGCTTGGAACTTTCAAATGAGCAGTTCTTC,TRBJ2-1,TRBV5-1,NA,NA
CASSPRQVGTEAFF,TGTGCCAGCAGCCCCCGGCAAGTAGGTACTGAAGCTTTCTTT,TRBJ1-1,TRBV6-1,NA,few
CASSRLAGPYNEQFF,TGTGCCAGCAGTCGTCTAGCGGGCCCCTACAATGAGCAGTTCTTC,TRBJ2-1,TRBV3-1,TRBD2,NA
CASSVRGSSTDTQYF,TGTGCCAGCAGCGTTCGGGGGTCTAGCACAGATACGCAGTATTTT,TRBJ2-3,TRBV9,NA,NA
CASSYNNYGYTF,TGTGCCAGCAGCTATAATAACTATGGCTACACCTTC,TRBJ1-2,TRBV12-3/TRBV12-4,NA,few
CSVAARPYNEQFF,TGCAGCGTTGCGGCTCGGCCGTACAATGAGCAGTTCTTC,TRBJ2-1,TRBV29-1,NA,NA
CASSSPGRESYEQYF,TGCGCCAGCAGCTCACCGGGCCGCGAATCCTACGAGCAGTACTTC,TRBJ2-7,TRBV5-1,NA,NA
CASSYDGNQPQHF,TGTGCCAGCAGTTACGACGGGAATCAGCCCCAGCATTTT,TRBJ1-5,TRBV6-2/TRBV6-3,NA,few
CASNLAGGGDTEAFF,TGTGCCAGCAATCTTGCCGGCGGGGGGGACACTGAAGCTTTCTTT,TRBJ1-1,TRBV6-2/TRBV6-3,NA,few
CSAYNRRQGRETQYF,TGCAGTGCTTATAACCGAAGGCAGGGGAGAGAGACCCAGTACTTC,TRBJ2-5,TRBV20-1,NA,NA
CSVGGTITDTQYF,TGCAGCGTTGGCGGGACTATCACAGATACGCAGTATTTT,TRBJ2-3,TRBV29-1,TRBD2,NA
CASSLGRDNSPLHF,TGCGCCAGCAGCCTGGGACGGGATAATTCACCCCTCCACTTT,TRBJ1-6,TRBV5-1,NA,many
CASSHRDRSQETQYF,TGTGCCAGCAGTCACAGGGACAGATCGCAAGAGACCCAGTACTTC,TRBJ2-5,TRBV12-3/TRBV12-4,TRBD1,NA
CRGSQSGTF,TGCAGGGGAAGCCAATCGGGTACTTTT,TRBJ1-1,TRBV20-1,NA,NA
CASSSNTGVTGELFF,TGTGCCAGCAGTTCTAATACGGGGGTGACCGGGGAGCTGTTTTTT,TRBJ2-2,TRBV12-3/TRBV12-4,NA,few
CASRPQSTDTQYF,TGTGCCAGCAGGCCCCAGAGCACAGATACGCAGTATTTT,TRBJ2-3,TRBV28,NA,NA
CASSSVQGAKNIQYF,TGTGCCAGCAGCTCGGTCCAGGGGGCCAAAAACATTCAGTACTTC,TRBJ2-4,TRBV7-9,NA,NA
CSVDIAGGTDTQFF,TGCAGCGTTGACATAGCGGGGGGCACAGATACGCAGTTTTTT,TRBJ2-3,TRBV29-1,TRBD2,NA
CASSQALGHVTEQFF,TGTGCCAGCAGCCAAGCCCTAGGCCATGTCACTGAGCAGTTCTTC,TRBJ2-1,TRBV14,NA,few
CSASHPSGSYEQYF,TGCAGTGCTAGCCACCCTAGCGGGAGCTACGAGCAGTACTTC,TRBJ2-7,TRBV20-1,TRBD2,NA
CASSQTTGFRGETQYF,TGCGCCAGCAGCCAAACGACAGGGTTCCGGGGAGAGACCCAGTACTTC,TRBJ2-5,TRBV4-1,TRBD1,few
CASSQAGTLSTDTQYF,TGTGCCAGCAGTCAAGCCGGGACTTTAAGCACAGATACGCAGTATTTT,TRBJ2-3,TRBV12-3/TRBV12-4,NA,NA
CASSSPPGTGSTDTQYF,TGTGCCAGCAGTTCCCCTCCCGGGACAGGGAGCACAGATACGCAGTATTTT,TRBJ2-3,TRBV28,TRBD1,few
CASSLSGGAETQYF,TGTGCCAGCAGTTTAAGCGGGGGGGCCGAGACCCAGTACTTC,TRBJ2-5,TRBV12-3/TRBV12-4,TRBD2,many
CASSEWGTNEKLFF,TGTGCCAGCAGTGAATGGGGGACGAATGAAAAACTGTTTTTT,TRBJ1-4,TRBV25-1,NA,few
CASSNRDRAHEQYF,TGTGCCAGCAGCAACCGGGACAGGGCTCACGAGCAGTACTTC,TRBJ2-7,TRBV21-1,NA,NA
CATSDPTSGRANEQFF,TGTGCCACCAGTGACCCTACTAGCGGGAGGGCCAATGAGCAGTTCTTC,TRBJ2-1,TRBV24-1,TRBD2,NA
CASSLAGTGAEAFF,TGCGCCAGCAGCTTGGCCGGGACAGGGGCTGAAGCTTTCTTT,TRBJ1-1,TRBV5-1,TRBD1,NA
CASSYLWTGDTDTQYF,TGTGCCAGCAGTTACCTGTGGACAGGGGACACAGATACGCAGTATTTT,TRBJ2-3,TRBV6-5,TRBD1,many
CASSFTGATEAFF,TGTGCCAGCAGCTTTACAGGGGCAACTGAAGCTTTCTTT,TRBJ1-1,TRBV13,TRBD1,NA
CASSPRRGYEQYF,TGTGCCAGCTCACCACGCAGGGGCTACGAGCAGTACTTC,TRBJ2-7,TRBV18,NA,many
CSASVPLSGANVLTF,TGCAGTGCTAGTGTGCCTTTGTCTGGGGCCAACGTCCTGACTTTC,TRBJ2-6,TRBV20-1,NA,NA
CSARAISRGSHSYEQYF,TGCAGTGCTAGAGCCATATCCCGCGGGAGCCACTCCTACGAGCAGTACTTC,TRBJ2-7,TRBV20-1,TRBD2,few
CASSPQGVGYGYTF,TGTGCCAGCAGTCCCCAGGGGGTCGGCTATGGCTACACCTTC,TRBJ1-2,TRBV12-3/TRBV12-4,TRBD1,NA
CASTYRVTGNSPLHF,TGTGCCAGCACCTACAGGGTTACGGGGAATTCACCCCTCCACTTT,TRBJ1-6,TRBV6-1,NA,NA
CASSKTGSQVRTQFF,TGTGCCAGCAGCAAAACCGGGTCCCAAGTCCGGACGCAGTTCTTC,TRBJ2-1,TRBV21-1,NA,NA
CASRYIGTGNEKLFF,TGTGCCAGCAGATATATCGGGACAGGGAATGAAAAACTGTTTTTT,TRBJ1-4,TRBV27,TRBD1,NA
CSVGTGVGYGYTF,TGCAGCGTTGGGACAGGGGTCGGCTATGGCTACACCTTC,TRBJ1-2,TRBV29-1,TRBD1,NA
CASSYHRGEQYF,TGTGCCAGCAGCTACCACAGGGGTGAGCAGTACTTC,TRBJ2-7,TRBV12-3/TRBV12-4,TRBD1,many
CASSQARTSGKDTGELFF,TGTGCCAGCAGCCAGGCGCGGACTAGCGGGAAGGACACCGGGGAGCTGTTTTTT,TRBJ2-2,TRBV6-1,TRBD2,NA
CASTDLTGVSYNEQFF,TGTGCCAGCACCGACCTGACCGGCGTCTCCTACAATGAGCAGTTCTTC,TRBJ2-1,TRBV6-2/TRBV6-3,NA,few
CASSSEGTGEETQYF,TGCGCCAGCAGCTCGGAGGGGACAGGGGAAGAGACCCAGTACTTC,TRBJ2-5,TRBV5-1,TRBD1,few
CSASHAETQYF,TGCAGTGCTAGTCACGCAGAGACCCAGTACTTC,TRBJ2-5,TRBV20-1,NA,few
CASSQNYNEQFF,TGTGCCAGCAGCCAAAACTACAATGAGCAGTTCTTC,TRBJ2-1,TRBV14,NA,NA
CASSEGYRGVQYF,TGTGCCAGCAGTGAGGGGTACAGGGGAGTGCAGTACTTC,TRBJ2-7,TRBV6-1,TRBD1,NA
CSVGVSSSYNEQFF,TGCAGCGTTGGCGTCAGTTCCTCCTACAATGAGCAGTTCTTC,TRBJ2-1,TRBV29-1,NA,NA
CASSSYYGQNQETQYF,TGTGCCAGCAGTTCCTATTATGGACAAAATCAAGAGACCCAGTACTTC,TRBJ2-5,TRBV27,NA,NA